This is a list of T cell receptor beta chains from one sample in a study of T cells in tuberculosis. TCRdb's copy holds only in-frame clones and misses some; the assay was immunoSEQ multiplex PCR. The sample shows about 9,200 clones, around 94% of them seen only once. What was sequenced was PBMCs. The origin of the receptors is an adult with tuberculosis. Each CDR3 is given with its conserved first and last residue. D genes are given only for firm matches. Clone size is not always given. Where it is, it says once, few, many or a class for expanded clones.

v_call	d_call	clone_size	j_call	cdr3_aa	cdr3_nt
TRBV4-1	NA	NA	TRBJ2-7	CASSQGRGGEQYF	TGCGCCAGCAGCCAAGGTCGAGGAGGCGAGCAGTACTTC
TRBV5-8	TRBD2	NA	TRBJ2-1	CASSLFVRVSGDEQFF	TGTGCCAGCAGCTTGTTTGTCCGGGTTAGCGGGGATGAGCAGTTCTTC
TRBV29-1	TRBD1	NA	TRBJ2-5	CSVEGQGKTQYF	TGCAGCGTCGAGGGACAGGGAAAGACCCAGTACTTC
TRBV9	NA	NA	TRBJ1-2	CASSGGSRGRGGYTF	TGTGCCAGCAGCGGCGGCTCGCGGGGGCGGGGTGGCTACACCTTC
TRBV29-1	NA	once	TRBJ1-1	CSAKNTEAFF	TGCAGCGCCAAGAACACTGAAGCTTTCTTT
TRBV7-8	TRBD2	NA	TRBJ2-1	CASSSRLAGESYNEQFF	TGTGCCAGCAGCTCCCGACTAGCGGGGGAGTCCTACAATGAGCAGTTCTTC
TRBV20-1	NA	NA	TRBJ1-2	CSARPTYGYTF	TGCAGTGCGCGCCCCACCTATGGCTACACCTTC
TRBV10-3	NA	NA	TRBJ1-1	CAISRGGANTEAFF	TGTGCCATCAGCCGGGGGGGCGCAAACACTGAAGCTTTCTTT
TRBV6-5	NA	NA	TRBJ2-1	CASSYAGAPYNEQFF	TGTGCCAGCAGTTACGCGGGGGCCCCGTACAATGAGCAGTTCTTC
TRBV5-6	NA	NA	TRBJ1-2	CASSLAPVARGYTF	TGTGCCAGCAGCTTGGCTCCGGTTGCTAGGGGCTACACCTTC
TRBV30	NA	NA	TRBJ2-5	CAWSVRRGLGETQYF	TGTGCCTGGAGTGTAAGGCGGGGCCTGGGGGAGACCCAGTACTTC
TRBV9	TRBD2	NA	TRBJ2-3	CASSVGTSGRASRGTQYF	TGTGCCAGCAGCGTAGGGACTAGCGGGAGGGCCTCAAGAGGTACGCAGTATTTT